The 20 T cell receptor beta chains reported below all come from one sample, sequenced in a study of early T cells in non-severe SARS-CoV-2 infection. TCRdb re-analysed the 5' RACE reads in MiXCR, keeping a single row per CDR3 protein. Among more than 65,000 distinct CDR3 sequences listed, under 15% were seen once. The sample was whole blood. All receptors derive from an adult who was a healthcare worker with PCR-confirmed SARS-CoV-2 infection or an uninfected control (not recorded which).

This clonotype showed up many times. The chain is built from TRBV7-6 and TRBJ2-2, with TRBD2 matching 7 bases. The CDR3 spans 17 residues. CDR1 and CDR2 from the germline V gene are SGHVS and FNYEAQ. Unmatched junction bases numbered 11, after V lost 4 bases and J lost 3 bases. The CDR3 loop is CASSSRGRERYTGELFF. The DNA for the CDR3 is TGTGCCAGCAGCTCGAGAGGGCGGGAGCGGTACACCGGGGAGCTGTTTTTT.

This clonotype occurred many times. The rearrangement links TRBV12-3 or TRBV12-4 to TRBJ1-2; 8 nucleotides match TRBD1. V dropped 3 bases and J dropped 2; count of bases not matched to a gene: 8. This CDR3 comprises 16 residues. CDR3 region: CASSFGRQGKNYGYTF. The CDR3 coding sequence is TGTGCCAGCAGTTTCGGAAGACAGGGGAAGAACTATGGCTACACCTTC.

The rearrangement links TRBV6-5 to TRBJ1-5, with TRBD1 matching over 12 bases. V lost 6 bases, J lost 4 bases, and 4 bases stayed unmatched. Germline V CDR1 and CDR2: MNHEY, SVGAGI. The CDR3 is made up of 15 amino acids. CDR3 protein: CASRGQGAGNQPQHF. The CDR3 DNA is TGTGCCAGCAGGGGACAGGGGGCTGGAAATCAGCCCCAGCATTTT.

In its sample, this clonotype was seen a few times. The rearrangement uses TRBV19 and TRBJ2-3; D unresolved. CDR3 length: 16 residues. The germline V gene encodes CDR1 LNHDA and CDR2 SQIVND (reference sequence). V lost 1 base to trimming and J lost 1 base, with 12 bases between them. CDR3 sequence reads: CASSIATAAGTDTQYF. The CDR3 nucleotides are TGTGCCAGTAGTATAGCCACAGCCGCCGGCACAGATACGCAGTATTTT.

This clonotype has a count of ten or more. V gene TRBV11-2 combines with J gene TRBJ2-3; TRBD2 matches 7 bases. J was trimmed by 4 bases and V by 4 bases; bases with no gene match: 5. CDR3 length: 14 residues. Germline loops: CDR1 SGHAT, CDR2 FQNNGV. The CDR3 loop reads CASSWGGLADTQYF. The CDR3 DNA reads TGTGCCAGCAGCTGGGGAGGGTTGGCAGATACGCAGTATTTT.

The chain joins TRBV6-5 to TRBJ2-3; no clear D. CDR1 and CDR2 (germline): MNHEY, SVGAGI. The CDR3 is 15 residues long. V shed 6 bases and J shed 0 bases, with 13 bases lying between them. The CDR3 loop is CASSHRRPSTDTQYF. CDR3 sequence (DNA): TGTGCCAGCAGCCACCGGCGGCCTAGCACAGATACGCAGTATTTT.

Ten or more counts support this clonotype. The chain employs TRBV7-8 and TRBJ2-1, with D perhaps matching TRBD2 (6 bases). V lost 4 bases, J lost 1 base, and 14 bases lay in between. CDR3 length: 16 residues. Germline V gene lookup returns CDR1 SGHVS and CDR2 FQNEAQ. CDR3 coding DNA: TGTGCCAGCAGCTCTCACCGGGACTCATCCTACAATGAGCAGTTCTTC. It specifies CASSSHRDSSYNEQFF.

The J gene is TRBJ2-3, the V gene TRBV7-2; D is ambiguous. This CDR3 spans 14 amino acids. Germline V gene lookup returns CDR1 SGHTA and CDR2 FQGNSA. Trimming cost V 5 bases and J 6 bases, with 15 bases left between them. CDR3 nucleotide sequence: TGTGCCAGCAGCGCGGTCGGATGGAGCGATACGCAGTATTTT. Translated, it gives CASSAVGWSDTQYF.

The rearrangement uses TRBV7-9 and TRBJ1-6; TRBD1 agrees at 7 bases. Trimming took 11 bases from V and 6 from J; bases not matched to a gene: 10. This CDR3 has 14 amino acids. Per germline, CDR1 SEHNR and CDR2 FQNEAQ (reference sequence). Here the CDR3 DNA reads TGTGCCTCGACGGGGGGACAGAGTAATTCACCCCTCCACTTT. Translated, it gives CASTGGQSNSPLHF.

This clonotype turned up a few times. The chain uses TRBV6-5 and TRBJ2-2, with a possible D match to TRBD1 (6 bases). This CDR3 spans 15 amino acids. V was trimmed by 6 bases and J by 5 bases, leaving 16 bases between them. Germline V lookup: CDR1 MNHEY, CDR2 SVGAGI. CDR3 residues: CASSTRTEGTGELFF. The CDR3 region has the DNA TGTGCCAGCAGCACCCGGACAGAGGGGACCGGGGAGCTGTTTTTT.

This clonotype was seen at least ten times. The chain joins TRBV7-9 to TRBJ2-1, with D unclear. Germline CDR1 and CDR2: SEHNR and FQNEAQ (reference sequence). V lost 7 bases to trimming and J lost 5 bases, with 9 bases between them. This CDR3 spans 12 amino acids. CDR3: CASTRQDNEQFF. In nucleotides, the CDR3 is TGTGCCAGCACCAGACAAGACAATGAGCAGTTCTTC.

This clonotype was observed at least ten times. This sequence joins TRBV12-3 or TRBV12-4 and TRBJ1-1; TRBD1 is a possible D gene (6 bases). Trimming took off 5 bases at V and 1 base at J, with 8 bases between the two ends. This CDR3 is built from 13 residues. CDR3 region: CASSTQGNTEAFF. As DNA, the CDR3 is TGTGCCAGCAGTACACAGGGGAACACTGAAGCTTTCTTT.

This clonotype was counted ten times or more. This rearrangement joins TRBV6-1 to TRBJ1-2; perhaps TRBD1 as D (5 bases). The V end was cut by 6 bases, the J end by 4 bases, with 15 bases between. Per the germline V gene, CDR1 is MNHNS and CDR2 is SASEGT. CDR3 size: 14 residues. In nucleotides, the CDR3 is TGTGCCAGCAGGGCGGGACGGAACTCCTATGGCTACACCTTC. As protein: CASRAGRNSYGYTF.

The gene calls are TRBV14 and TRBJ2-3; 12 positions match TRBD2. The CDR3 runs 16 residues. Germline CDR1 is SGHDN and CDR2 is FVKESK. Trimming removed 4 bases from V and 2 bases from J; junction bases left unmatched: 4. The CDR3: CASSPLAGGITDTQYF. In nucleotides, the CDR3 is TGTGCCAGCAGCCCCCTAGCGGGGGGGATCACAGATACGCAGTATTTT.

This clonotype was detected many times. This sequence joins TRBV19 and TRBJ2-5, with D maybe TRBD2 (6 bases). Germline CDR1 is LNHDA and CDR2 is SQIVND (reference sequence). Trimming took 8 bases from V and 5 from J, leaving 12 bases between them. This CDR3 comprises 12 residues. In nucleotides, the CDR3 is TGTGCCAGTCGGCTGGCGGGGGAGACCCAGTACTTC. Encoded protein: CASRLAGETQYF.

This clonotype appeared a few times. V and J are TRBV27 and TRBJ2-5; D uncertain. V lost 8 bases, J lost 5 bases, and 15 bases lay in between. The germline gives CDR1 MNHEY, CDR2 SMNVEV (reference sequence). The CDR3 contains 13 residues. In DNA, the CDR3 is TGTGCCAGCCTTACCCCCTTCTATGAGACCCAGTACTTC. Translation gives CASLTPFYETQYF.

Concerning this clonotype itself: A much more abundant neighbour one base away suggests this may be a read error. This chain joins TRBV6-6 and TRBJ2-7; D may be TRBD2 (6 bases). This CDR3 has 17 residues. Germline loops: CDR1 MNHNY, CDR2 SVGAGI (reference sequence). CDR3 region: CASSPGWTTPYSYELYF. The CDR3 region has the DNA TGTGCCAGCAGCCCGGGGTGGACTACCCCGTACTCCTACGAGCTGTACTTC.

This clonotype came up many times. J is TRBJ2-7 and V is TRBV30; D could derive from TRBD1 or TRBD2 (6 bases each). V was shortened by 4 bases and J by 1 base, with 11 bases between the two germline ends. This CDR3 comprises 13 residues. Germline CDR1 reads GTSNPN; CDR2 reads SVGIG (reference sequence). The CDR3: CAWTGDSSYEQYF. CDR3 in DNA: TGTGCCTGGACAGGGGACTCATCCTACGAGCAGTACTTC. Supplemented by reference TRBV30 and TRBJ2-7, the full variable domain reads SQTIHQWPATLVQPVGSPLSLECTVEGTSNPNLYWYRQAAGRGLQLLFYSVGIGQISSEVPQNLSASRPQDRQFILSSKKLLLSDSGFYLCAWTGDSSYEQYFGPGTRLTVT.

This sequence joins TRBV6-2 or TRBV6-3 and TRBJ2-3, with unresolved D. Trimming pared 7 bases from V and 5 bases from J, leaving 10 bases between. Germline V lookup: CDR1 MNHEY, CDR2 SVGEGT. The CDR3 is 12 residues long. This CDR3 is CASTLDQDTQYF. DNA for the CDR3: TGTGCCAGCACCCTCGATCAAGATACGCAGTATTTT.

V usage is TRBV29-1 and J usage is TRBJ2-1, with D hard to call. Germline V lookup: CDR1 SQVTM, CDR2 ANQGSEA. Between the trimmed V and J ends, which lost 3 bases and 1 base, there was a span of 4 bases. This CDR3 region has 12 residues. The DNA for the CDR3 is TGCAGCGTTGACAGGTCCTACAATGAGCAGTTCTTC. This gives the protein CSVDRSYNEQFF.